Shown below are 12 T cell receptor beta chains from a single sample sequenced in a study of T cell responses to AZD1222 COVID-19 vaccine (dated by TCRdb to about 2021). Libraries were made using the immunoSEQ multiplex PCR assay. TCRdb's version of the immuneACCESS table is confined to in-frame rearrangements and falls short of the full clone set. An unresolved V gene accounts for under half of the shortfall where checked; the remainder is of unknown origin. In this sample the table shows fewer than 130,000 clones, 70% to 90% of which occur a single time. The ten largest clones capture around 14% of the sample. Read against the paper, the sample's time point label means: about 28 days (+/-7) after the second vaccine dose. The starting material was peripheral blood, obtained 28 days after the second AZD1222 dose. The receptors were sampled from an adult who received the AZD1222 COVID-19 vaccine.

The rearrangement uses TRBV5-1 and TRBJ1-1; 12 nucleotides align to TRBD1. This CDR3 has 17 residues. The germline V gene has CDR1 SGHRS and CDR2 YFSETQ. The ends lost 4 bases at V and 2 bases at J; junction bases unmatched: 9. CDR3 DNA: TGCGCCAGCAGCCCCCGTGGCGGGACAGGGGGCAACACTGAAGCTTTCTTT. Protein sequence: CASSPRGGTGGNTEAFF.

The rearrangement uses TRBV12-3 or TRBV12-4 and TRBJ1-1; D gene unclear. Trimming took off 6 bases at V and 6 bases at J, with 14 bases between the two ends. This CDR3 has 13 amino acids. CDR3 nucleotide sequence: TGTGCCAGCAGCCGGACTGAACTCGCTGAAGCTTTCTTT. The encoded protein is CASSRTELAEAFF.

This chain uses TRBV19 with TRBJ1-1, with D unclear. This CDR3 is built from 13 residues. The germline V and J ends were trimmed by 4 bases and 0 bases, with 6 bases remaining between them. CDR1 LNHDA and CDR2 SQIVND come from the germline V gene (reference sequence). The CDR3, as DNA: TGTGCCAGTAGTAGGGCCATGAACACTGAAGCTTTCTTT. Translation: CASSRAMNTEAFF.

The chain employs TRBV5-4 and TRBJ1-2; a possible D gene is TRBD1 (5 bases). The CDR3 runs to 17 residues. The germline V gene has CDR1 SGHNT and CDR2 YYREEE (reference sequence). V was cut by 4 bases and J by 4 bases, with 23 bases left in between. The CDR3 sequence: CASSPTPQDSTGYGYTF. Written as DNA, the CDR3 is TGTGCCAGCAGCCCAACGCCCCAAGACAGCACGGGCTATGGCTACACCTTC. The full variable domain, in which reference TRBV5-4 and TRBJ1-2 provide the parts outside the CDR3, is ETGVTQSPTHLIKTRGQQVTLRCSSQSGHNTVSWYQQALGQGPQFIFQYYREEENGRGNFPPRFSGLQFPNYSSELNVNALELDDSALYLCASSPTPQDSTGYGYTFGSGTRLTVV.

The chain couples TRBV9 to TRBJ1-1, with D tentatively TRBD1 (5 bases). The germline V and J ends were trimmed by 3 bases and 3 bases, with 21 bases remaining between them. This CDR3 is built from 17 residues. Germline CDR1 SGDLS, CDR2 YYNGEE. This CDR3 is CASSGGGTSPRHTEAFF. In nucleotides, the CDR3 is TGTGCCAGCAGCGGTGGGGGGACCTCCCCGAGGCACACTGAAGCTTTCTTT.

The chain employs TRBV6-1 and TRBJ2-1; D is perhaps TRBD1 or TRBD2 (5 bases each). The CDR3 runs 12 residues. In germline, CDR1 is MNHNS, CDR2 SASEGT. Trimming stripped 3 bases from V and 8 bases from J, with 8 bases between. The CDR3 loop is CASSDWGYEQFF. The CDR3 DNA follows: TGTGCCAGCAGTGATTGGGGGTATGAGCAGTTCTTC.

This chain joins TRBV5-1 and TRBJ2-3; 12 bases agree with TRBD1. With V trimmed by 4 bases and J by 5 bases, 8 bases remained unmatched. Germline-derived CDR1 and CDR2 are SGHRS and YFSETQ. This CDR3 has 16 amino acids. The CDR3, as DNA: TGCGCCAGCAGCCGTCCGGGACAGGGGGCGGAAGATACGCAGTATTTT. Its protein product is CASSRPGQGAEDTQYF.

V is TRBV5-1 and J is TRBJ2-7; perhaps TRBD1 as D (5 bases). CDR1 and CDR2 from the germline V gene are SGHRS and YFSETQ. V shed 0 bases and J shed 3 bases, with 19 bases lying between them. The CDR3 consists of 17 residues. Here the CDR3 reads CASSLAGQGYPRYEQYF. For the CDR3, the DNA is TGCGCCAGCAGCTTGGCCGGGCAGGGTTACCCCCGCTACGAGCAGTACTTC. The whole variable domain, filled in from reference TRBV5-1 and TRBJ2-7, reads KAGVTQTPRYLIKTRGQQVTLSCSPISGHRSVSWYQQTPGQGLQFLFEYFSETQRNKGNFPGRFSGRQFSNSRSEMNVSTLELGDSALYLCASSLAGQGYPRYEQYFGPGTRLTVT.

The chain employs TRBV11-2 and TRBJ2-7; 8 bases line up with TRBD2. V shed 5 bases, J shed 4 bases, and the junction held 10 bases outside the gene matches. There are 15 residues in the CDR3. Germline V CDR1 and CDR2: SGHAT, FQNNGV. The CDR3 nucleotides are TGTGCCAGCAGCCCCCCGGGGGGGATTCGATACGAGCAGTACTTC. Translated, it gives CASSPPGGIRYEQYF.

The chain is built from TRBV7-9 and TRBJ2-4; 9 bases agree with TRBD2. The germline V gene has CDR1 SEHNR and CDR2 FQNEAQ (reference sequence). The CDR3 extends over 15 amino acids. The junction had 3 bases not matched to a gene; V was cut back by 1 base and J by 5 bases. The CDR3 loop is CASSLGGGAQNIQYF. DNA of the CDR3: TGTGCCAGCAGCTTAGGCGGGGGGGCCCAAAACATTCAGTACTTC.

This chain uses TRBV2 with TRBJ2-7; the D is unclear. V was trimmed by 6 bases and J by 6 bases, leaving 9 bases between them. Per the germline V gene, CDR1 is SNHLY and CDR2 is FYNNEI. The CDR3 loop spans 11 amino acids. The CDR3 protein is CASSVSTEQYF. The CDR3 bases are TGTGCCAGCAGCGTCTCCACCGAGCAGTACTTC.

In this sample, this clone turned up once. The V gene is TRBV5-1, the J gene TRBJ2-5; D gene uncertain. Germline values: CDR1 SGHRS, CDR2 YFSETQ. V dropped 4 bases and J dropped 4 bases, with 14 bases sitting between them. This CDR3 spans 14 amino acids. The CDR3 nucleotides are TGCGCCAGCAGCCCGGGTTCGCTAGGAGAGACCCAGTACTTC. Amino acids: CASSPGSLGETQYF.